Below are 30 T cell receptor beta chains sequenced from a single sample in a study of chemoradiotherapy in HPV16-positive cancers. Data came from immunoSEQ multiplex PCR; TCRdb stores just in-frame clones and leaves some out. Among 7,000 to 8,500 clones, nearly 90% were seen once, and the ten largest hold 3% to 4%. Material: tumor tissue, obtained from a patient who underwent chemoradiotherapy. These receptors all come from a human donor with HPV-associated anogenital cancer.

The CDR3 loop is CASSITGVLGTEAFF. The DNA for the CDR3 is TGTGCCAGCAGTATAACAGGGGTTTTGGGCACTGAAGCTTTCTTT. The chain combines TRBV27 with TRBJ1-1; 7 bases line up with TRBD1. The CDR3 spans 15 residues. The germline gives CDR1 MNHEY, CDR2 SMNVEV (reference sequence). Trimming cost V 5 bases and J 4 bases; bases outside gene matches: 10.

V gene TRBV6-1 combines with J gene TRBJ2-1, with 12 bases aligning to TRBD2. The CDR3 runs 19 residues. V lost 1 base, J lost 4 bases, and 11 bases stayed unmatched. Per the germline V gene, CDR1 is MNHNS and CDR2 is SASEGT. In DNA, the CDR3 is TGTGCCAGCAGTGAAGGCCCGTGGGCTAGCGGGGGGGCGTACAATGAGCAGTTCTTC. This sequence encodes CASSEGPWASGGAYNEQFF.

V gene TRBV11-2 combines with J gene TRBJ2-7; 7 positions match TRBD2. The germline gives CDR1 SGHAT, CDR2 FQNNGV. The length of the CDR3 is 14 residues. Trimming at V came to 4 bases and at J to 1 base, leaving 4 bases not matched to a gene. This CDR3 reads CASSSQAGSYEQYF. DNA for the CDR3: TGTGCCAGCAGCTCCCAAGCGGGATCCTACGAGCAGTACTTC.

The chain recombines TRBV19 with TRBJ1-5; D possibly corresponds to TRBD1 (6 bases). Germline V lookup: CDR1 LNHDA, CDR2 SQIVND (reference sequence). The CDR3 length is 15 residues. V lost 1 base to trimming and J lost 8 bases, with 15 bases between them. The CDR3 DNA sequence: TGTGCCAGTAGTATAGCTCCACAGGGAGGCGAGCCCCAGCATTTT. Its translation is CASSIAPQGGEPQHF.

The chain uses TRBV7-8 and TRBJ1-2, with D uncertain. The CDR3 has 11 residues. V lost 5 bases and J lost 5, with 6 bases in between. The germline gives CDR1 SGHVS, CDR2 FQNEAQ. The CDR3 DNA follows: TGTGCCAGCAGCAGTGGTTATGGCTACACCTTC. Its protein product is CASSSGYGYTF.

The V call is TRBV2, the J call TRBJ2-7; D not resolved. Germline values: CDR1 SNHLY, CDR2 FYNNEI. Trimming cost V 7 bases and J 0 bases, with 13 bases left between them. The CDR3 is made up of 14 amino acids. The CDR3 DNA is TGTGCCAGCAAGAACTTCCCGAGCTCCTACGAGCAGTACTTC. This codes for CASKNFPSSYEQYF.

The CDR3 region has the DNA TGTGCCAGCAGCTCCTCGGGGGACGGAGGAGAGACCCAGTACTTC. This sequence encodes CASSSSGDGGETQYF. The rearrangement joins TRBV5-6 to TRBJ2-5; D might be TRBD2 (6 bases). Germline CDR1 SGHDT, CDR2 YYEEEE. V was shortened by 3 bases and J by 4 bases, with 16 bases between the two germline ends. The CDR3 extends over 15 amino acids. The entire variable domain, with the rest obtained from reference TRBV5-6 and TRBJ2-5, is as follows: DAGVTQSPTHLIKTRGQQVTLRCSPKSGHDTVSWYQQALGQGPQFIFQYYEEEERQRGNFPDRFSGHQFPNYSSELNVNALLLGDSALYLCASSSSGDGGETQYFGPGTRLLVL.

This chain uses TRBV30 with TRBJ1-2; D gene unclear. Germline V gene sequence: CDR1 GTSNPN, CDR2 SVGIG (reference sequence). CDR3 size: 14 residues. V was cut by 0 bases and J by 4 bases, with 12 bases left in between. The CDR3 here is CAWSVNAEFYGYTF. CDR3 DNA: TGTGCCTGGAGTGTCAATGCAGAATTCTATGGCTACACCTTC. The full variable domain, its missing parts supplied by reference TRBV30 and TRBJ1-2, is SQTIHQWPATLVQPVGSPLSLECTVEGTSNPNLYWYRQAAGRGLQLLFYSVGIGQISSEVPQNLSASRPQDRQFILSSKKLLLSDSGFYLCAWSVNAEFYGYTFGSGTRLTVV.

The chain uses TRBV7-2 and TRBJ2-1, with D tentatively TRBD1 or TRBD2 (5 bases each). Germline loops: CDR1 SGHTA, CDR2 FQGNSA. Trimming cost V 7 bases and J 4 bases, with 14 bases left between them. CDR3 size: 14 residues. This chain's CDR3 is CASKTGTEYNEQFF. The CDR3 bases are TGTGCCAGCAAAACCGGGACGGAGTACAATGAGCAGTTCTTC.

This sequence joins TRBV10-3 and TRBJ1-2; D possibly corresponds to TRBD1 (5 bases). The CDR3 sequence is 13 residues long. Trimming removed 0 bases at V and 7 bases at J, with 9 bases between. The V gene's germline CDR1 is ENHRY and CDR2 SYGVKD. In nucleotides, the CDR3 is TGTGCCATCAGTGAGTCAGGGGATCCTGGCTACACCTTC. Its translation: CAISESGDPGYTF.

The chain recombines TRBV6-5 with TRBJ2-1, with 10 nucleotides matching TRBD2. V lost 8 bases and J lost 6; bases outside the gene matches: 7. This CDR3 contains 14 residues. Germline CDR1 and CDR2: MNHEY and SVGAGI. The CDR3 DNA is TGTGCCAGCCTCCGGGCTAGCGGGAGCAATGAGCAGTTCTTC. It is translated as CASLRASGSNEQFF.

The chain employs TRBV30 and TRBJ1-5, with D possibly TRBD1 on 5 matching bases. This CDR3 comprises 13 residues. V dropped 0 bases and J dropped 7 bases, with 10 bases sitting between them. The germline V gene encodes CDR1 GTSNPN and CDR2 SVGIG (reference sequence). The CDR3 DNA reads as TGTGCCTGGAGTGTCGGGGGGTTCCAGCCCCAGCATTTT. Protein: CAWSVGGFQPQHF.

The chain joins TRBV10-2 to TRBJ2-5; TRBD2 aligns across 10 bases. Looked up from germline, CDR1 is WSHSY and CDR2 is SAAADI. V dropped 6 bases and J dropped 2; count of bases not matched to a gene: 0. The CDR3 sequence is 13 residues long. The CDR3 loop reads CASRLAGQETQYF. In DNA form, the CDR3 reads TGCGCCAGCAGACTAGCGGGACAAGAGACCCAGTACTTC.

The gene calls are TRBV9 and TRBJ2-5; a possible D gene is TRBD2 (6 bases). V lost 2 bases and J 5 bases, leaving 10 bases between the germline ends. Looked up from germline, CDR1 is SGDLS and CDR2 is YYNGEE. CDR3 length: 13 amino acids. The CDR3: CASSVTGGETQYF. In nucleotides, the CDR3 is TGTGCCAGCAGCGTTACAGGAGGGGAGACCCAGTACTTC.

The rearrangement links TRBV5-1 to TRBJ2-7; possible D gene TRBD2, 6 bases. V lost 0 bases and J 5 bases, leaving 15 bases between the germline ends. Germline CDR1 and CDR2: SGHRS and YFSETQ. The CDR3 loop spans 15 amino acids. This CDR3 reads CASSLEGRGIDEQYV. DNA of the CDR3: TGCGCCAGCAGCTTGGAGGGGCGGGGAATCGACGAGCAGTACGTC.

This chain connects TRBV29-1 to TRBJ1-2; D is unclear. Trimming left V 3 bases short and J 2 bases short, with 13 bases between. The CDR3 totals 14 residues. In germline, CDR1 is SQVTM, CDR2 ANQGSEA. CDR3: CSVDVRSTNYGYTF. The CDR3 nucleotides read TGCAGCGTTGATGTGAGGAGCACAAACTATGGCTACACCTTC.

This sequence joins TRBV5-4 and TRBJ1-2; D perhaps matches TRBD1 (6 bases). Trimming removed 6 bases from V and 4 bases from J, with 16 bases in between. The CDR3 loop spans 14 amino acids. Germline V gene lookup returns CDR1 SGHNT and CDR2 YYREEE (reference sequence). The CDR3 sequence is CASTQWGQAYGYTF. The CDR3 DNA follows: TGTGCCAGCACCCAATGGGGGCAAGCCTATGGCTACACCTTC.

V gene TRBV6-6 combines with J gene TRBJ2-1; no clear D. Trimming shortened V by 6 bases and J by 4 bases, and 13 bases separated the two germline ends. Germline V gene sequence: CDR1 MNHNY, CDR2 SVGAGI (reference sequence). The CDR3 is made up of 14 amino acids. The CDR3 nucleotides are TGTGCCAGCAGACCCGTAGCCGGGTACAATGAGCAGTTCTTC. Protein: CASRPVAGYNEQFF.

This rearrangement joins TRBV5-4 to TRBJ2-1; TRBD2 matches at 9 bases. Germline loops: CDR1 SGHNT, CDR2 YYREEE (reference sequence). The CDR3 has 17 amino acids. The ends lost 3 bases at V and 6 bases at J; junction bases unmatched: 13. CDR3 DNA sequence: TGTGCCAGCAGCTCCTCAAACTCAGCGGGGGGTATCAATGAGCAGTTCTTC. Its translation: CASSSSNSAGGINEQFF.

The chain carries TRBV5-4 and TRBJ1-2; tentatively, D is TRBD1 (5 bases). There are 15 residues in the CDR3. Germline CDR1 is SGHNT and CDR2 is YYREEE (reference sequence). CDR3 DNA sequence: TGTGCTACAGGATGGCCGGGCGAGGGTTCAAATGGCTACACCTTC. Translating gives CATGWPGEGSNGYTF.

This chain uses TRBV16 with TRBJ1-1, with D uncertain. The CDR3 is 14 residues long. Trimming removed 5 bases from V and 10 bases from J, with 20 bases in between. Germline assignment: CDR1 KGHSY and CDR2 FQNENV. DNA for the CDR3: TGTGCCAGCAGCGCCCGAGCGCTCTCGTTGGGAGCTTTCTTT. Translating gives CASSARALSLGAFF.

This clone was recorded only once. V is TRBV30 and J is TRBJ1-1; TRBD1 might be the D (6 bases). This CDR3 is 18 amino acids long. Trimming cost V 0 bases and J 2 bases, with 22 bases left between them. Per germline, CDR1 GTSNPN and CDR2 SVGIG (reference sequence). In DNA, the CDR3 is TGTGCCTGGAGTGTACCCTATCTAGGACAGAACCTAAACACTGAAGCTTTCTTT. Translation: CAWSVPYLGQNLNTEAFF.

The V and J genes are TRBV6-4 and TRBJ1-1, with no clear D. Germline V gives CDR1 MRHNA, CDR2 SNTAGT. This CDR3 region has 13 residues. Trimming removed 4 bases from V and 1 base from J, with 7 bases in between. CDR3 region: CASSVGPNTEAFF. The CDR3, as DNA: TGTGCCAGCAGTGTAGGACCGAACACTGAAGCTTTCTTT.

This rearrangement joins TRBV2 to TRBJ1-5, with 9 bases aligning to TRBD1. CDR1 and CDR2 (germline): SNHLY, FYNNEI. V was clipped by 6 bases and J by 4 bases; unmatched bases: 7. The CDR3 loop spans 15 amino acids. The DNA for the CDR3 is TGTGCCAGCAGCGGAACTGGACAGGGGAATCAGCCCCAGCATTTT. Translating gives CASSGTGQGNQPQHF.

This chain joins TRBV7-8 and TRBJ2-7; no clear D. The CDR3 is 12 amino acids. V lost 3 bases and J lost 7, with 10 bases in between. Germline assignment: CDR1 SGHVS and CDR2 FQNEAQ. CDR3 sequence: CASSFAYGEQYV. CDR3 in DNA: TGTGCCAGCAGCTTTGCCTATGGGGAGCAGTACGTC.

The gene calls are TRBV6-4 and TRBJ2-1, with 7 bases aligning to TRBD1. Trimming cost V 4 bases and J 5 bases; bases outside gene matches: 5. Germline-derived CDR1 and CDR2 are MRHNA and SNTAGT. This CDR3 comprises 14 residues. CDR3 loop: CASSAGTEDNEQFF. DNA of the CDR3: TGTGCCAGCAGTGCCGGGACAGAAGACAATGAGCAGTTCTTC.

V usage is TRBV15 and J usage is TRBJ2-7; the match to TRBD1 covers 8 bases. Looked up from germline, CDR1 is LNHNV and CDR2 is YYDKDF (reference sequence). CDR3 length: 13 residues. The trim removed 4 bases at V and 6 bases at J, leaving 5 bases unmatched. The CDR3 loop reads CATSNLQGGEQYV. The CDR3 DNA reads as TGTGCCACCAGCAATCTACAGGGGGGCGAGCAGTACGTC.

This clone appeared once. The CDR3 region is CASRDRLAVYNEQFF. The CDR3 bases are TGTGCCAGCAGGGACCGACTAGCGGTTTACAATGAGCAGTTCTTC. The V gene is TRBV27, the J gene TRBJ2-1, with 9 bases lining up with TRBD2. Trimming cost V 6 bases and J 4 bases; bases outside gene matches: 7. CDR1 is MNHEY, CDR2 SMNVEV, per germline (reference sequence). The CDR3 length is 15 residues.

The chain joins TRBV5-8 to TRBJ2-1; 7 positions agree with TRBD1. Trimming removed 1 base from V and 8 bases from J; junction bases left unmatched: 3. This CDR3 comprises 13 residues. Germline V gene data show CDR1 as SGHTS and CDR2 as YDEGEE. CDR3 in amino acids: CASSLWGTDEQFF. In DNA, the CDR3 is TGTGCCAGCAGCTTGTGGGGGACAGATGAGCAGTTCTTC.

This chain links TRBV6-1 with TRBJ1-5; D ambiguous. The CDR3 extends over 13 amino acids. V lost 1 base and J 6 bases, leaving 7 bases between the germline ends. The V gene's germline CDR1 is MNHNS and CDR2 SASEGT. The CDR3 DNA follows: TGTGCCAGCAGTGAAGTCCGAGGTCAGCCCCAGCATTTT. This sequence encodes CASSEVRGQPQHF.